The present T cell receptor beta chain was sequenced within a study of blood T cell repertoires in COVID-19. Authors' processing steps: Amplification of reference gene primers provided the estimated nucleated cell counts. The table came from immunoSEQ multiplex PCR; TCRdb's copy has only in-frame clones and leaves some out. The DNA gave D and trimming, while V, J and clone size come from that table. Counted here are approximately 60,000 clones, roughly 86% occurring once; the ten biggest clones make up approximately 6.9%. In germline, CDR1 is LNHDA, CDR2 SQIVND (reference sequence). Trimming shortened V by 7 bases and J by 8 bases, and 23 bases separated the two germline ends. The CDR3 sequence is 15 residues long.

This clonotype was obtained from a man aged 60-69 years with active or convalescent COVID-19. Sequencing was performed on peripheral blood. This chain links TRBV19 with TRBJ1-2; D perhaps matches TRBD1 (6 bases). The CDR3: CASTIGLGGAGGYTF. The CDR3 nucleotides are TGTGCCAGTACCATAGGGTTAGGGGGGGCAGGAGGCTACACCTTC.